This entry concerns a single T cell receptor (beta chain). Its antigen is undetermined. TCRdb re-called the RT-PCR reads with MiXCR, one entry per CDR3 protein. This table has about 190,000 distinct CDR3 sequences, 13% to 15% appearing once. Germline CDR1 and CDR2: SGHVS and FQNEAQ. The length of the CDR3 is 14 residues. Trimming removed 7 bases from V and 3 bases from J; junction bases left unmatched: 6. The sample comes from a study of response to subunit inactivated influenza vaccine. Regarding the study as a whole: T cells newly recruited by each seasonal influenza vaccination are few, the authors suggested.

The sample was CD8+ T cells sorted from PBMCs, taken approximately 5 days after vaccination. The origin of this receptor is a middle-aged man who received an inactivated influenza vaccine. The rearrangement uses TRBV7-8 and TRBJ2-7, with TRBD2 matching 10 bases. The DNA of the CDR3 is TGTGCCAGCAATCCGTGGACTAGCGGCTACGAGCAGTACTTC. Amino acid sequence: CASNPWTSGYEQYF.